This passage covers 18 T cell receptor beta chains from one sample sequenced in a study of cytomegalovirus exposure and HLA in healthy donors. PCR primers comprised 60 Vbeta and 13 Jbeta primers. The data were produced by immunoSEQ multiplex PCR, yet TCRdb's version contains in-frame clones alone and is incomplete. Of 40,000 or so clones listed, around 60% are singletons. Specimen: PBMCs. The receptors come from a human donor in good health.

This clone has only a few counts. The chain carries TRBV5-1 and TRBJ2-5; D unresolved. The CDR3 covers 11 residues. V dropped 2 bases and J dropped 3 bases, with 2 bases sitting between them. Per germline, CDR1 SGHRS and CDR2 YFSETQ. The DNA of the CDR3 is TGCGCCAGCAGCTTCAAAGAGACCCAGTACTTC. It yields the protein CASSFKETQYF.

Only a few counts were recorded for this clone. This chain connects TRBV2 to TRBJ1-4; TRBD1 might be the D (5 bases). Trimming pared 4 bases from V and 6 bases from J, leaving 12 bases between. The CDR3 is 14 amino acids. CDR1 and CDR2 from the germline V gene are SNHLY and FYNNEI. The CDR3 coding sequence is TGTGCCAGCAGTGGGAGGAGGGGAGATGAAAAACTGTTTTTT. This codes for CASSGRRGDEKLFF.

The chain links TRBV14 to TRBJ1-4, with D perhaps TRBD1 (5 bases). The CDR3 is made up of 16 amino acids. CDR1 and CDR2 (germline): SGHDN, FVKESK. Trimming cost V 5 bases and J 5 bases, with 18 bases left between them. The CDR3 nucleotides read TGTGCCAGCAGCGAAGTAGAAGGGGTACAGAATGAAAAACTGTTTTTT. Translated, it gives CASSEVEGVQNEKLFF.

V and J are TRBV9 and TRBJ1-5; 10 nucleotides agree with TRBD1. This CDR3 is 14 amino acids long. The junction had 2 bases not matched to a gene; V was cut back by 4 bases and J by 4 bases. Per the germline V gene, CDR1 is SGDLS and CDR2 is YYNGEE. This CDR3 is CASSLGQGNQPQHF. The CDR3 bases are TGTGCCAGCAGCCTGGGACAGGGGAATCAGCCCCAGCATTTT.

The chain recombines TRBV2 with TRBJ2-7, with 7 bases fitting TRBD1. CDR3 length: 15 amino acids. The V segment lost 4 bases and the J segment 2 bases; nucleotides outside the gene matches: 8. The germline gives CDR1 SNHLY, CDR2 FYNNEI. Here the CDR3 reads CASSARDRVPYEQYF. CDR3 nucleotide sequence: TGTGCCAGCAGTGCCCGTGACAGGGTCCCCTACGAGCAGTACTTC.

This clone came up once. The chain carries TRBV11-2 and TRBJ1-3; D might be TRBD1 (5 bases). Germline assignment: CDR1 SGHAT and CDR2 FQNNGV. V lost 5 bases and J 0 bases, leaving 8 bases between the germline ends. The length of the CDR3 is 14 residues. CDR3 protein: CASSRGGSGNTIYF. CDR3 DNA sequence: TGTGCCAGCAGCCGGGGGGGCTCTGGAAACACCATATATTTT.

CDR3 region: CASSQGVVQGYYNEQFF. The CDR3, as DNA: TGCGCCAGCAGCCAAGGGGTGGTGCAGGGATACTACAATGAGCAGTTCTTC. The chain couples TRBV4-1 to TRBJ2-1, with D possibly TRBD1 on 5 matching bases. The germline V and J ends were trimmed by 1 base and 3 bases, with 16 bases remaining between them. The CDR3 has 17 residues. In germline, CDR1 is MGHRA, CDR2 YSYEKL.

Here the CDR3 reads CASSSLPTGELFF. CDR3 sequence (DNA): TGCGCCAGCAGCTCCCTTCCCACCGGGGAGCTGTTTTTT. The rearrangement uses TRBV5-1 and TRBJ2-2; D gene unclear. The CDR3 extends over 13 amino acids. In germline, CDR1 is SGHRS, CDR2 YFSETQ. Deletions cut 3 bases from V and 4 bases from J, with 7 bases between.

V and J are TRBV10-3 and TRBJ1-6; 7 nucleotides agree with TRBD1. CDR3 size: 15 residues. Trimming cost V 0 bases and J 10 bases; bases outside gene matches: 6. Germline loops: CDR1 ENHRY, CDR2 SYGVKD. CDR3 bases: TGTGCCATCAGTGAGTCGATGCAGGGGGTGTCACCCCTCCACTTT. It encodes CAISESMQGVSPLHF.

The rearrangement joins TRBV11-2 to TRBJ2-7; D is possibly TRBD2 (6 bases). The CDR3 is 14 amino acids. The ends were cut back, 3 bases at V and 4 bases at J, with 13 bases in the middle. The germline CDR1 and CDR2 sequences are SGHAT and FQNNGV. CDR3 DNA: TGTGCCAGCAGCTTTAGGGAGGAAGGATACGAGCAGTACTTC. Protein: CASSFREEGYEQYF.

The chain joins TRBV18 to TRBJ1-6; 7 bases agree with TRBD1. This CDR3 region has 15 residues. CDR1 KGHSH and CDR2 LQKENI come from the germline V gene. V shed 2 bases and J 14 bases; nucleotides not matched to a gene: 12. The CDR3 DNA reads TGTGCCAGCTCACCATATCAGGGGGTCGTCGAAACCCTCCACTTT. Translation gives CASSPYQGVVETLHF.

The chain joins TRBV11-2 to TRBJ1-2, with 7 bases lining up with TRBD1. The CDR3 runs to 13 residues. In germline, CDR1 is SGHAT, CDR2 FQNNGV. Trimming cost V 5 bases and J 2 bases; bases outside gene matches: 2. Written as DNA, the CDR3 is TGTGCCAGCAGCCAGGACAGGAACTATGGCTACACCTTC. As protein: CASSQDRNYGYTF.

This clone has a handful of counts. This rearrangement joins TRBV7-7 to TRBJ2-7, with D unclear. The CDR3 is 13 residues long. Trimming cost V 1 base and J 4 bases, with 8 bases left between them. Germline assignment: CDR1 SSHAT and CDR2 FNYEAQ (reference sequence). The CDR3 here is CASSLGADYEQYF. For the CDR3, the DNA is TGTGCCAGCAGCTTAGGGGCCGATTACGAGCAGTACTTC.

The CDR3 DNA reads TGCGCCAGCAGCAAGGGGCGGGGTCTGGATGAAAAACTGTTTTTT. It codes for CASSKGRGLDEKLFF. V gene TRBV5-1 combines with J gene TRBJ1-4; maybe TRBD1 (5 bases). The CDR3 is made up of 15 amino acids. Trimming removed 4 bases from V and 6 bases from J, with 16 bases in between. CDR1 and CDR2 (germline): SGHRS, YFSETQ.

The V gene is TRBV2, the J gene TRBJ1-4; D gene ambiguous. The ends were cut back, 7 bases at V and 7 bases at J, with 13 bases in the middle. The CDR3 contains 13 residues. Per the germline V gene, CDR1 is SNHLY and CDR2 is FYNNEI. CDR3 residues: CASNGGMGEKLFF. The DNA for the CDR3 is TGTGCCAGCAATGGCGGGATGGGTGAAAAACTGTTTTTT.

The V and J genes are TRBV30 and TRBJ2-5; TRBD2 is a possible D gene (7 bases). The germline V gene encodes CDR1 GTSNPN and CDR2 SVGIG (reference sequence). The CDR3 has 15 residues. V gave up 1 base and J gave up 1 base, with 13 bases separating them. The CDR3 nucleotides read TGTGCCTGGAGTGAGGGGCGGGGGCCCCAAGAGACCCAGTACTTC. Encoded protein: CAWSEGRGPQETQYF.

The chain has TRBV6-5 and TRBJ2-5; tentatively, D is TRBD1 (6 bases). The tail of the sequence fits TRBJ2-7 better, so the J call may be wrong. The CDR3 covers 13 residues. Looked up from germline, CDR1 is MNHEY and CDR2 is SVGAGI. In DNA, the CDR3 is TGTGCCAGCAGCCCCTTCAGGGGCTACGAGCAGTACTTC. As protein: CASSPFRGYEQYF.

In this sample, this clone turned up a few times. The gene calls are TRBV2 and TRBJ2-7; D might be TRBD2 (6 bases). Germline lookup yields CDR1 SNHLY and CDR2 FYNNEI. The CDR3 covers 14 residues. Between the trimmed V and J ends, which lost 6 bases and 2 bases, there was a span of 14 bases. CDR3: CASRGGEGTYEQYF. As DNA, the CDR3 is TGTGCCAGCAGGGGGGGTGAAGGAACCTACGAGCAGTACTTC.